This TCR beta chain was captured in a study of blood T cell repertoires in COVID-19. This clone was observed a few times. V shed 6 bases, J shed 1 base, and the junction held 4 bases outside the gene matches. The CDR3 sequence is 14 residues long. Germline CDR1 MNHEY, CDR2 SMNVEV (reference sequence). Assay used: immunoSEQ multiplex PCR; TCRdb lists only in-frame clones, some missing. The sample yields 200,000 to 250,000 clones, about 87% seen once. Input material: PBMCs or T cells enriched from blood (not recorded which). V and J are TRBV27 and TRBJ1-1; 8 nucleotides align to TRBD1. This clonotype was obtained from a young woman who had recovered from COVID-19. The CDR3 region has the DNA TGTGCCAGCAGCATCGGACAGGGGAACACTGAAGCTTTCTTT. Its translation: CASSIGQGNTEAFF.